The TCR beta chain described here comes from a study of cytomegalovirus exposure and HLA in healthy donors. Study context: The 95 to 150 validation repertoires used the same platform as the 650 to 800 first-cohort repertoires, a later analysis reported.

Study-wide findings and caveats: Among the CMV-associated chains, three were confirmed in vitro as specific for CMV antigens. High specificity and sensitivity for cytomegalovirus status were reported for the classifier. Altogether, 150 to 200 TCR beta chains were recorded as cytomegalovirus-associated.

The data were produced by immunoSEQ multiplex PCR, yet TCRdb's version contains in-frame clones alone and is incomplete. The data contain 200,000 or so clones, roughly 85% of them singletons. To note about this clone: The target antigen is unknown.

This clonotype was sampled from a woman between 18 and 29 years old in good health and CMV-seronegative. The sample taken for sequencing was PBMCs.

CDR3 coding DNA: TGTGCCAGCAAGGGGGGGTCTTACACCGGGGAGCTGTTTTTT. Translation: CASKGGSYTGELFF. V usage is TRBV2 and J usage is TRBJ2-2; the D gene is possibly TRBD2 (7 bases). Trimming shortened V by 7 bases and J by 3 bases, and 12 bases separated the two germline ends. The CDR3 is made up of 14 amino acids. CDR1 is SNHLY and CDR2 is FYNNEI in the germline V gene.